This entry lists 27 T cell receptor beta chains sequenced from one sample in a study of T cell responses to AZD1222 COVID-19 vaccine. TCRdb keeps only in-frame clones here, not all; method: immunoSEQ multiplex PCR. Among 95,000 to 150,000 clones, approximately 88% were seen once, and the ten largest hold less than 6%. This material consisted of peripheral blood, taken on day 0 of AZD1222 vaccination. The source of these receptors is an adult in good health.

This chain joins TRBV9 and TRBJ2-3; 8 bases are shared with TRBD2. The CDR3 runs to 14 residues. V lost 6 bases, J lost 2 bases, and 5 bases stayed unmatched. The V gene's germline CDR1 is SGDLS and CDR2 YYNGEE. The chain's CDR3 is CASKAGGHTDTQYF. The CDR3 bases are TGTGCCAGCAAGGCGGGGGGACACACAGATACGCAGTATTTT.

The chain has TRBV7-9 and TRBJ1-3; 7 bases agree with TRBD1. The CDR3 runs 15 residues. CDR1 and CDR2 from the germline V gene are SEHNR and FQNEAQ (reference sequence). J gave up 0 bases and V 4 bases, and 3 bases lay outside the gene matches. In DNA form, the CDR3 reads TGTGCCAGCAGCTCACAGGGGTCCTCTGGAAACACCATATATTTT. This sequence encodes CASSSQGSSGNTIYF.

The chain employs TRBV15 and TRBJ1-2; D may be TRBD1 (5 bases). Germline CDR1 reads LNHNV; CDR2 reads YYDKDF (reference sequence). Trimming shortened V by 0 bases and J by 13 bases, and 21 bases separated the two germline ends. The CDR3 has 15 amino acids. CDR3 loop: CATSREWDGTTYSTF. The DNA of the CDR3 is TGTGCCACCAGCAGAGAATGGGACGGTACAACCTACAGCACCTTC.

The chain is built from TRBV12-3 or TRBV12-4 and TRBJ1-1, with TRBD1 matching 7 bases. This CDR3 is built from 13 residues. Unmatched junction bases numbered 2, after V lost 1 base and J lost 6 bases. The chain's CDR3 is CASSLVDRAEAFF. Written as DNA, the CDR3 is TGTGCCAGCAGTTTAGTCGACAGGGCTGAAGCTTTCTTT.

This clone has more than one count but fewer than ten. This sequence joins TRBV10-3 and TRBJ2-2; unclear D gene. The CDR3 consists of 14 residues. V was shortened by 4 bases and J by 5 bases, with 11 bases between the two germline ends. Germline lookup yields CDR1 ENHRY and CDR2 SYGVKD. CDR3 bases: TGTGCCATCAGTGCCTCGGACGGGACCGGGGAGCTGTTTTTT. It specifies CAISASDGTGELFF.

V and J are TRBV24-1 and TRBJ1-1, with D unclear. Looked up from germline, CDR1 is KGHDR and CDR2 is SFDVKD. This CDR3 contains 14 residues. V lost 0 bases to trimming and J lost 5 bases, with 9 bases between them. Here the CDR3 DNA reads TGTGCCACCAGTGATTTGCAACGGGGAACTGAAGCTTTCTTT. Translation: CATSDLQRGTEAFF.

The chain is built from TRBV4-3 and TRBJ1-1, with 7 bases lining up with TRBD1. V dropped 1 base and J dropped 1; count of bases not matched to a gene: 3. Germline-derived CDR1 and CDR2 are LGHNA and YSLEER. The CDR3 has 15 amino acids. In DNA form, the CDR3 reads TGCGCCAGCAGCCAAGTTGGGACAGCGAACACTGAAGCTTTCTTT. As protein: CASSQVGTANTEAFF.

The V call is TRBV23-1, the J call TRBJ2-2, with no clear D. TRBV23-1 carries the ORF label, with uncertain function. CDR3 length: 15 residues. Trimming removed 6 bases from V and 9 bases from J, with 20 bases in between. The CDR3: CASSLARKIHRELFF. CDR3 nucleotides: TGCGCCAGCAGCCTCGCCCGAAAAATTCACCGGGAGCTGTTTTTT.

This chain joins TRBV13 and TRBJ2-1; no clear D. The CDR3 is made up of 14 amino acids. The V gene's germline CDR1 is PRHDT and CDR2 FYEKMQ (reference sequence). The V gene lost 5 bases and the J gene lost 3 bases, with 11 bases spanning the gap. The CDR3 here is CASSTRANYNEQFF. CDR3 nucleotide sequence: TGTGCCAGCAGCACCCGGGCCAACTACAATGAGCAGTTCTTC.

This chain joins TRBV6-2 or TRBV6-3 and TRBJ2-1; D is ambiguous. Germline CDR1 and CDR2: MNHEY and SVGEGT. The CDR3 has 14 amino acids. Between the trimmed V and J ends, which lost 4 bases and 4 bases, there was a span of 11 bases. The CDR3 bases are TGTGCCAGCAGTTTCCCCCAGGATTACAATGAGCAGTTCTTC. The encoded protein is CASSFPQDYNEQFF.

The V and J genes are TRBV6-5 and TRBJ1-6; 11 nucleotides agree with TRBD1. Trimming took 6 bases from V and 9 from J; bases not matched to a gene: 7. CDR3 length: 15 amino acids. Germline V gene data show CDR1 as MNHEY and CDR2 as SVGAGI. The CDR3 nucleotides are TGTGCCAGCAGGCTACAGGACAGGGGGCTTTCACCCCTCCACTTT. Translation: CASRLQDRGLSPLHF.

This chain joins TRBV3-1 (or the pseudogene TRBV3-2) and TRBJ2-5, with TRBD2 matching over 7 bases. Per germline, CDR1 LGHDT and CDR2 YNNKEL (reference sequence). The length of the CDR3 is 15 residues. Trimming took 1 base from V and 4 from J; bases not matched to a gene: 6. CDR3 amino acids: CASSQGLAAGETQYF. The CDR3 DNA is TGTGCCAGCAGCCAAGGACTAGCCGCCGGAGAGACCCAGTACTTC.

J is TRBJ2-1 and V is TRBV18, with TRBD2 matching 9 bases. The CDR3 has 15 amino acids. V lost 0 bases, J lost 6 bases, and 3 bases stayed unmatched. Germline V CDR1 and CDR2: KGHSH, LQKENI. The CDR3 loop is CASSPPASGVNEQFF. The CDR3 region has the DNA TGTGCCAGCTCACCACCGGCTAGCGGGGTCAATGAGCAGTTCTTC.

Written as DNA, the CDR3 is TGTGCCAGCAGGGAGGACAGGGGGTCTGGGGCCAACGTCCTGACTTTC. Its translation: CASREDRGSGANVLTF. The chain has TRBV28 and TRBJ2-6; 10 bases line up with TRBD1. CDR3 length equals 16 residues. The V gene's germline CDR1 is MDHEN and CDR2 SYDVKM. The V and J ends lost 6 bases and 1 base, in that order; junction bases with no gene match: 3.

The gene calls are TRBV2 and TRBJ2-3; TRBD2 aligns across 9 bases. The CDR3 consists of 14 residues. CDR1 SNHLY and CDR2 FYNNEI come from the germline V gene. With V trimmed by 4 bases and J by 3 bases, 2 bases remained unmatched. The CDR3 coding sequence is TGTGCCAGCAGTGCTAGCGGGGAAACAGATACGCAGTATTTT. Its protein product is CASSASGETDTQYF. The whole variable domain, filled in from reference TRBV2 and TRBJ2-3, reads EPEVTQTPSHQVTQMGQEVILRCVPISNHLYFYWYRQILGQKVEFLVSFYNNEISEKSEIFDDQFSVERPDGSNFTLKIRSTKLEDSAMYFCASSASGETDTQYFGPGTRLTVL.

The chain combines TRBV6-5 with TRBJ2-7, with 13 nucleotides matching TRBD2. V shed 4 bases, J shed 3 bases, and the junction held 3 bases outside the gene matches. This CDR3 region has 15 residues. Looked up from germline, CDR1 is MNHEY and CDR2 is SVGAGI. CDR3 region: CASSSTSGGYYEQYF. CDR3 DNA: TGTGCCAGCAGTTCGACTAGCGGGGGGTACTACGAGCAGTACTTC.

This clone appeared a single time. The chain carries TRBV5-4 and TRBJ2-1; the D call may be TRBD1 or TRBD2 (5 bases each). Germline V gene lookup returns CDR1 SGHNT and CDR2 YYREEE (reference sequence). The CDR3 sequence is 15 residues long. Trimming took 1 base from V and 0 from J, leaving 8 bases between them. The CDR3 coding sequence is TGTGCCAGCAGCTTGCCAGGGAGCTCCTACAATGAGCAGTTCTTC. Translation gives CASSLPGSSYNEQFF.

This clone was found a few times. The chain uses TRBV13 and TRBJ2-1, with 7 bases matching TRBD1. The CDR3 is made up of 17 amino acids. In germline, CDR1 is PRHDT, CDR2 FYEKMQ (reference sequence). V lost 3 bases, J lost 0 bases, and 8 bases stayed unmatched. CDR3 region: CASSFNRDSSSYNEQFF. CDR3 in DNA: TGTGCCAGCAGCTTTAACCGGGACAGCAGCTCCTACAATGAGCAGTTCTTC.

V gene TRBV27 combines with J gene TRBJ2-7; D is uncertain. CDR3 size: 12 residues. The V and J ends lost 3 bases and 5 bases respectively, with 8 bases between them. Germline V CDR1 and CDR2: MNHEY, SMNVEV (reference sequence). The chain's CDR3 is CASSFPGDEQYF. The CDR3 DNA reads TGTGCCAGCAGTTTTCCCGGCGACGAGCAGTACTTC.

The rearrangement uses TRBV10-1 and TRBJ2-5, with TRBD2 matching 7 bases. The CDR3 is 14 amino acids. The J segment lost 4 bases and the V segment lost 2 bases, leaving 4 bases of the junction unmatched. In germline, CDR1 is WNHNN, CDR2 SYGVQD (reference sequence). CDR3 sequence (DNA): TGCGCCAGCAGTGAGGCGGGGGTACGAGAGACCCAGTACTTC. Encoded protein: CASSEAGVRETQYF.

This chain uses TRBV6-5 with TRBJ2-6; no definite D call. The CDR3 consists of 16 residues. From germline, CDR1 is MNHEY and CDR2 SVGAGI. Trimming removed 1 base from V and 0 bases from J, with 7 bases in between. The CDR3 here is CASSYFGDSGANVLTF. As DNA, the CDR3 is TGTGCCAGCAGTTACTTTGGGGACTCTGGGGCCAACGTCCTGACTTTC.

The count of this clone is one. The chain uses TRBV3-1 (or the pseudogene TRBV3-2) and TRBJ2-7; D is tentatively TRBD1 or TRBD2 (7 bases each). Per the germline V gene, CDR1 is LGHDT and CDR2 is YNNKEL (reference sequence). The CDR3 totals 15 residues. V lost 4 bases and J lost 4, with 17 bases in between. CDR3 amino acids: CASSPTARGGYEQYF. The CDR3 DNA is TGTGCCAGCAGCCCCACGGCCAGGGGGGGATACGAGCAGTACTTC.

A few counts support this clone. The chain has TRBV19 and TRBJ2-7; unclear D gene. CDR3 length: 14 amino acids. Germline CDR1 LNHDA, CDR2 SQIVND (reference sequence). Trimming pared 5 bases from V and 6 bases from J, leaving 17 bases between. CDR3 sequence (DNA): TGTGCCAGTAGTTCAACGGCCTACATGGGCGAGCAGTACTTC. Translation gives CASSSTAYMGEQYF. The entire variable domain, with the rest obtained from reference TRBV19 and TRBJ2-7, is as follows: DGGITQSPKYLFRKEGQNVTLSCEQNLNHDAMYWYRQDPGQGLRLIYYSQIVNDFQKGDIAEGYSVSREKKESFPLTVTSAQKNPTAFYLCASSSTAYMGEQYFGPGTRLTVT.

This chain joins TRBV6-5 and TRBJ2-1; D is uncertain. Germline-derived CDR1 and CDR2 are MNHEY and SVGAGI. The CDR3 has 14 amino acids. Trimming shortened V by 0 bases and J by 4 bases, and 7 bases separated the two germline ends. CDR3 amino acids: CASSYSPTYNEQFF. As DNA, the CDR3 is TGTGCCAGCAGTTACTCGCCGACATACAATGAGCAGTTCTTC.

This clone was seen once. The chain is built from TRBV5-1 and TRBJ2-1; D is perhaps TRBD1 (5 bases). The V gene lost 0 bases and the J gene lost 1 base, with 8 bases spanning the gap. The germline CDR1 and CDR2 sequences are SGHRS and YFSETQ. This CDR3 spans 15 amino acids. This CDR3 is CASSLGQGSYNEQFF. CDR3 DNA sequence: TGCGCCAGCAGCTTGGGGCAGGGTTCCTACAATGAGCAGTTCTTC. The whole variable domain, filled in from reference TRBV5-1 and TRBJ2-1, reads KAGVTQTPRYLIKTRGQQVTLSCSPISGHRSVSWYQQTPGQGLQFLFEYFSETQRNKGNFPGRFSGRQFSNSRSEMNVSTLELGDSALYLCASSLGQGSYNEQFFGPGTRLTVL.

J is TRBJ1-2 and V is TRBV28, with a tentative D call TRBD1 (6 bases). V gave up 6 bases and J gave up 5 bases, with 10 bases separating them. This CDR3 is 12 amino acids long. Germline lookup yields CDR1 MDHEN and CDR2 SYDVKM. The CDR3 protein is CASRSDSYGYTF. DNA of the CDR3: TGTGCCAGCAGGTCGGACAGTTATGGCTACACCTTC.

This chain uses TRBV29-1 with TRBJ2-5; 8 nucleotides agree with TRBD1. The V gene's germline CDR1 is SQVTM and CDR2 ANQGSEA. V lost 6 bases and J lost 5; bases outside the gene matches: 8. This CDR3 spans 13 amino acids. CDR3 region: CSVGWTGWETQYF. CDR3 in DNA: TGCAGCGTGGGGTGGACAGGGTGGGAGACCCAGTACTTC. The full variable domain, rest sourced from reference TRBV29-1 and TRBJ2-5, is SAVISQKPSRDICQRGTSLTIQCQVDSQVTMMFWYRQQPGQSLTLIATANQGSEATYESGFVIDKFPISRPNLTFSTLTVSNMSPEDSSIYLCSVGWTGWETQYFGPGTRLLVL.